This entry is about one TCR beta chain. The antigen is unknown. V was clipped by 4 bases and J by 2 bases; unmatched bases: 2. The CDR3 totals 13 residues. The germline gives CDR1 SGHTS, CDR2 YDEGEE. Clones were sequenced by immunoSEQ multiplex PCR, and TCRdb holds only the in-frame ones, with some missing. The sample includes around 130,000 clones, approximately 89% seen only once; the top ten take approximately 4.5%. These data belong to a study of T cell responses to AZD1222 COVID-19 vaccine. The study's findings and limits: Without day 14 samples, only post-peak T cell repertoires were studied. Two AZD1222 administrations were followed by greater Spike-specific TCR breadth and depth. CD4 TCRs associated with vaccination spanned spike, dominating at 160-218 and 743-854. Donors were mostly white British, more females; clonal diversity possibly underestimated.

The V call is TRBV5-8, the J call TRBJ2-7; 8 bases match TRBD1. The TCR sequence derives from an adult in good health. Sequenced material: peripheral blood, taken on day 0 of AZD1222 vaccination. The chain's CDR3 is CASSMDRAYEQYF. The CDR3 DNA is TGTGCCAGCAGCATGGACAGGGCCTACGAGCAGTACTTC.